The rows below give T cell receptor beta chains drawn from one sample of a study of blood T cells in healthy people across ages. Each CDR3 protein is one row after TCRdb ran MiXCR on the 5' RACE reads. The table shows about 1.6 million distinct CDR3 sequences, with 30% to 35% occurring only once. Source material: blood. These receptors all stem from a woman aged 25 to 39 in good health. Both conserved end residues are part of each CDR3. D genes are given only for firm matches. Rows give clone size only sometimes, using once, few, many, or a class for an expanded clone.

cdr3_aa: CARPRDRVEGYTF; cdr3_nt: TGTGCCAGGCCCAGGGACAGGGTAGAGGGCTACACCTTC; v_call: TRBV19; j_call: TRBJ1-2; d_call: TRBD1; clone_size: NA
cdr3_aa: CASSYQRGANYEQYF; cdr3_nt: TGTGCCAGCAGTTACCAGCGGGGGGCAAACTACGAGCAGTACTTC; v_call: TRBV6-2/TRBV6-3; j_call: TRBJ2-7; d_call: TRBD2; clone_size: many
cdr3_aa: CASSEPGGGQYF; cdr3_nt: TGCGCCAGCAGTGAGCCTGGGGGGGGGCAGTATTTT; v_call: TRBV10-2; j_call: TRBJ2-3; d_call: TRBD2; clone_size: NA
cdr3_aa: CASQLAAMDEQFF; cdr3_nt: TGTGCCAGCCAACTAGCGGCAATGGATGAGCAGTTCTTC; v_call: TRBV25-1; j_call: TRBJ2-1; d_call: TRBD2; clone_size: once
cdr3_aa: CSARDPGRGNQPQHF; cdr3_nt: TGCAGTGCTAGAGATCCGGGGAGGGGGAATCAGCCCCAGCATTTT; v_call: TRBV20-1; j_call: TRBJ1-5; d_call: NA; clone_size: NA
cdr3_aa: CSAGLGQFNSPLHF; cdr3_nt: TGCAGTGCTGGCCTAGGACAATTTAATTCACCCCTCCACTTT; v_call: TRBV20-1; j_call: TRBJ1-6; d_call: NA; clone_size: few
cdr3_aa: CASSVVEGSDTQYF; cdr3_nt: TGTGCCAGCAGCGTAGTTGAGGGAAGCGATACGCAGTATTTT; v_call: TRBV9; j_call: TRBJ2-3; d_call: NA; clone_size: NA
cdr3_aa: CASSQVRIYLAGGTYNEQFF; cdr3_nt: TGCGCCAGCAGCCAAGTACGGATTTATCTAGCGGGAGGAACCTACAATGAGCAGTTCTTC; v_call: TRBV4-1; j_call: TRBJ2-1; d_call: TRBD2; clone_size: many
cdr3_aa: CASREGGRTEAFF; cdr3_nt: TGTGCCAGCAGAGAGGGGGGACGCACTGAAGCTTTCTTT; v_call: TRBV5-5; j_call: TRBJ1-1; d_call: NA; clone_size: few
cdr3_aa: CASSSYRERTDTQYF; cdr3_nt: TGTGCCAGCAGCTCCTACAGGGAGCGCACAGATACGCAGTATTTT; v_call: TRBV7-9; j_call: TRBJ2-3; d_call: NA; clone_size: NA
cdr3_aa: CASSEFWTGLSSYEQYF; cdr3_nt: TGTGCCAGCAGTGAATTTTGGACAGGTCTCAGCTCCTACGAGCAGTACTTC; v_call: TRBV6-1; j_call: TRBJ2-7; d_call: TRBD1; clone_size: many